Each of the 26 T cell receptor beta chains below was sequenced from the same sample in a study of blood T cell dynamics during melanoma immunotherapy (dated by TCRdb to 2020 to 2021). Receptors were amplified or captured by the immunoSEQ multiplex PCR assay. TCRdb retrieved this table from immuneACCESS and kept in-frame rearrangements only. Not all clones are present; in checked studies, unresolved V genes account for under half, and no reason is known for the remainder. The sample records about 9,700 clones, about 90% of which are singletons. Roughly 32% of the sample lies in the top ten. In light of the paper, this sample's time point label describes: pre-treatment baseline. The material sequenced was blood, taken from a patient treated with checkpoint blockade. Every receptor here comes from a human donor with melanoma.

J is TRBJ2-6 and V is TRBV5-4, with 8 nucleotides matching TRBD1. Per the germline V gene, CDR1 is SGHNT and CDR2 is YYREEE (reference sequence). This CDR3 has 15 amino acids. The V gene end was trimmed by 4 bases and the J gene end by 3 bases; junction bases not matched to a gene: 3. DNA of the CDR3: TGTGCCAGCAGCCAGGGGGCGCGTGGGGCCAACGTCCTGACTTTC. This codes for CASSQGARGANVLTF. The full variable domain, with the rest looked up from reference TRBV5-4 and TRBJ2-6, is ETGVTQSPTHLIKTRGQQVTLRCSSQSGHNTVSWYQQALGQGPQFIFQYYREEENGRGNFPPRFSGLQFPNYSSELNVNALELDDSALYLCASSQGARGANVLTFGAGSRLTVL.

This sequence joins TRBV6-4 and TRBJ2-1, with a weak D call TRBD1 (5 bases). The germline V gene encodes CDR1 MRHNA and CDR2 SNTAGT. The CDR3 sequence is 15 residues long. V was cut by 6 bases and J by 0 bases, with 12 bases left in between. DNA for the CDR3: TGTGCCAGCAGCCAAGGGGCGAGCTCCTACAATGAGCAGTTCTTC. It is translated as CASSQGASSYNEQFF.

V gene TRBV27 combines with J gene TRBJ2-7; D may be TRBD1 (6 bases). Between the trimmed V and J ends, which lost 4 bases and 3 bases, there was a span of 13 bases. Germline CDR1 reads MNHEY; CDR2 reads SMNVEV (reference sequence). This CDR3 has 14 amino acids. The CDR3 DNA sequence: TGTGCCAGCAGTTGGCGGCAGGGGATCTACGAGCAGTACTTC. Translation gives CASSWRQGIYEQYF.

J is TRBJ2-3 and V is TRBV25-1, with 9 nucleotides matching TRBD2. This CDR3 is built from 15 residues. The germline V gene encodes CDR1 MGHDK and CDR2 SYGVNS. J lost 5 bases, V lost 2 bases, and 5 bases had no gene match. This CDR3 reads CASSERGTSLDTQYF. DNA for the CDR3: TGTGCCAGCAGTGAAAGGGGGACTAGCTTAGATACGCAGTATTTT.

V is TRBV6-1 and J is TRBJ2-4; 7 bases align to TRBD1. CDR3 length: 17 amino acids. Germline CDR1 MNHNS, CDR2 SASEGT. The junction had 6 bases not matched to a gene; V was cut back by 1 base and J by 0 bases. CDR3: CASSEVGRGIAKNIQYF. CDR3 DNA sequence: TGTGCCAGCAGTGAAGTGGGCAGGGGGATAGCCAAAAACATTCAGTACTTC.

This rearrangement joins TRBV28 to TRBJ2-7; the match to TRBD2 covers 7 bases. The CDR3 covers 15 residues. After removal of 2 bases from V and 0 bases from J, the junction contained 4 bases not matched to a gene. Per germline, CDR1 MDHEN and CDR2 SYDVKM. CDR3 protein: CASSLGGSGSYEQYF. The CDR3 bases are TGTGCCAGCAGTTTAGGCGGGAGTGGCTCCTACGAGCAGTACTTC.

The chain employs TRBV9 and TRBJ2-3; a possible D gene is TRBD1 (8 bases). The germline V and J ends were trimmed by 4 bases and 2 bases, with 14 bases remaining between them. From germline, CDR1 is SGDLS and CDR2 YYNGEE. The CDR3 is 15 amino acids. CDR3 region: CASSLTGGVTDTQYF. In nucleotides, the CDR3 is TGTGCCAGCAGCCTTACAGGGGGGGTCACAGATACGCAGTATTTT.

This clone was counted once. The V and J genes are TRBV7-9 and TRBJ2-1; possibly TRBD2 for D (6 bases). The ends were cut back, 8 bases at V and 2 bases at J, with 10 bases in the middle. The CDR3 length is 13 residues. CDR1 and CDR2 from the germline V gene are SEHNR and FQNEAQ (reference sequence). The chain's CDR3 is CASAGFPYNEQFF. Here the CDR3 DNA reads TGTGCCAGCGCGGGGTTTCCCTACAATGAGCAGTTCTTC.

This clone came up a few times. This sequence joins TRBV7-9 and TRBJ2-7; 9 positions agree with TRBD2. The germline V gene has CDR1 SEHNR and CDR2 FQNEAQ (reference sequence). The CDR3 contains 16 residues. Losses at the gene ends were 5 bases for V and 1 base for J; bases not matched to a gene: 9. CDR3 nucleotides: TGTGCCAGCAGCCCCCTGGGCGCGGGAGGGTCCTACGAGCAGTACTTC. The encoded protein is CASSPLGAGGSYEQYF. The full variable domain, completed using reference TRBV7-9 and TRBJ2-7, is DTGVSQNPRHKITKRGQNVTFRCDPISEHNRLYWYRQTLGQGPEFLTYFQNEAQLEKSRLLSDRFSAERPKGSFSTLEIQRTEQGDSAMYLCASSPLGAGGSYEQYFGPGTRLTVT.

The V call is TRBV18, the J call TRBJ2-1; 12 nucleotides agree with TRBD2. The ends lost 6 bases at V and 7 bases at J; junction bases unmatched: 1. Germline V gene sequence: CDR1 KGHSH, CDR2 LQKENI. The CDR3 spans 13 residues. The CDR3 here is CASSGTSGNEQFF. The CDR3 nucleotides are TGTGCCAGCTCCGGGACTAGCGGGAATGAGCAGTTCTTC. Full variable domain (missing parts from reference TRBV18 and TRBJ2-1): NAGVMQNPRHLVRRRGQEARLRCSPMKGHSHVYWYRQLPEEGLKFMVYLQKENIIDESGMPKERFSAEFPKEGPSILRIQQVVRGDSAAYFCASSGTSGNEQFFGPGTRLTVL.

V and J are TRBV29-1 and TRBJ2-1, with TRBD2 as a possible D gene (5 bases). CDR1 is SQVTM, CDR2 ANQGSEA, per germline. Deletions cut 8 bases from V and 4 bases from J, with 9 bases between. The CDR3 totals 11 residues. CDR3 sequence: CSIGEYNEQFF. The CDR3 DNA is TGCAGCATCGGGGAATACAATGAGCAGTTCTTC.

CDR3 DNA: TGTGCCAGCAGTTACCCGGGAGGGGGCTACGAGCAGTACTTC. Protein sequence: CASSYPGGGYEQYF. V gene TRBV6-5 combines with J gene TRBJ2-7; 8 bases fit TRBD2. Unmatched junction bases numbered 3, after V lost 2 bases and J lost 3 bases. The CDR3 length is 14 residues. The germline gives CDR1 MNHEY, CDR2 SVGAGI.

The chain is built from TRBV5-1 and TRBJ2-3; D may be TRBD1 (5 bases). The CDR3 covers 13 residues. V dropped 1 base and J dropped 6 bases, with 9 bases sitting between them. Germline values: CDR1 SGHRS, CDR2 YFSETQ. In nucleotides, the CDR3 is TGCGCCAGCAGCTTGCGGCAGGGCGATACGCAGTATTTT. As protein: CASSLRQGDTQYF.

J is TRBJ1-1 and V is TRBV18; no reliable D call. Trimming took 3 bases from V and 4 from J, leaving 12 bases between them. Germline CDR1 and CDR2: KGHSH and LQKENI. The CDR3 has 14 amino acids. The CDR3 sequence: CASSPGNSGTEAFF. The CDR3 nucleotides read TGTGCCAGCTCACCGGGCAACTCGGGCACTGAAGCTTTCTTT.

This chain connects TRBV5-8 to TRBJ2-1; D is possibly TRBD1 (5 bases). The germline gives CDR1 SGHTS, CDR2 YDEGEE. There are 14 residues in the CDR3. Trimming cost V 2 bases and J 7 bases, with 13 bases left between them. The CDR3 DNA follows: TGTGCCAGCAGCTTCTCGGCAGGGTGGAATGAGCAGTTCTTC. Translation: CASSFSAGWNEQFF.

The J gene is TRBJ2-1, the V gene TRBV27; no reliable D call. Germline V gene sequence: CDR1 MNHEY, CDR2 SMNVEV (reference sequence). The CDR3 contains 15 residues. Trimming left V 5 bases short and J 0 bases short, with 11 bases between. CDR3 amino acids: CASSLGTPSYNEQFF. CDR3 nucleotide sequence: TGTGCCAGCAGTCTCGGTACCCCCTCCTACAATGAGCAGTTCTTC.

The chain has TRBV6-1 and TRBJ1-5, with no clear D. Germline loops: CDR1 MNHNS, CDR2 SASEGT. CDR3 size: 15 residues. The V end was cut by 2 bases, the J end by 0 bases, with 8 bases between. DNA of the CDR3: TGTGCCAGCAGTGAACTGGGGAGTAGCAATCAGCCCCAGCATTTT. Protein product: CASSELGSSNQPQHF.

The table lists this clone with a count of one. The J gene is TRBJ1-5, the V gene TRBV29-1; D is uncertain. With 4 bases removed from V and 2 bases from J, the gap between germline ends came to 9 bases. This CDR3 is built from 13 residues. The V gene's germline CDR1 is SQVTM and CDR2 ANQGSEA. The CDR3 sequence is CSVGSGGNQPQHF. In nucleotides, the CDR3 is TGCAGCGTTGGTTCCGGTGGCAATCAGCCCCAGCATTTT.

This chain connects TRBV28 to TRBJ2-1; 8 nucleotides agree with TRBD1. This CDR3 is built from 15 residues. The ends lost 6 bases at V and 4 bases at J; junction bases unmatched: 8. The germline V gene encodes CDR1 MDHEN and CDR2 SYDVKM. This CDR3 is CASSDRDRPYNEQFF. The CDR3, as DNA: TGTGCCAGCAGCGACCGGGACAGGCCTTACAATGAGCAGTTCTTC.

The chain joins TRBV4-3 to TRBJ1-5, with TRBD1 identical over 7 bases. The V segment lost 6 bases and the J segment 5 bases; nucleotides outside the gene matches: 10. CDR3 length: 15 amino acids. The germline V gene encodes CDR1 LGHNA and CDR2 YSLEER. CDR3 sequence: CASSNQQGTYQPQHF. The CDR3 DNA sequence: TGCGCCAGCAGTAACCAACAGGGGACCTATCAGCCCCAGCATTTT.

This CDR3 reads CASSTTLADQETQYF. The CDR3 DNA sequence: TGTGCCAGCAGCACCACCCTAGCGGACCAAGAGACCCAGTACTTC. The chain carries TRBV9 and TRBJ2-5, with TRBD2 matching over 7 bases. Germline assignment: CDR1 SGDLS and CDR2 YYNGEE. CDR3 length equals 15 residues. With V trimmed by 4 bases and J by 0 bases, 6 bases remained unmatched.

The chain joins TRBV28 to TRBJ2-1; TRBD1 might be the D (5 bases). V lost 1 base and J 9 bases, leaving 7 bases between the germline ends. This CDR3 has 12 residues. Germline CDR1 reads MDHEN; CDR2 reads SYDVKM. The CDR3 DNA is TGTGCCAGCAGTTTATATAGGGGTGAGCAGTTCTTC. Its translation: CASSLYRGEQFF.

A single count supports this clone. CDR3 in amino acids: CASSPPGSASGRADTQYF. CDR3 bases: TGTGCCAGCTCACCACCCGGCTCGGCTAGCGGGAGAGCAGATACGCAGTATTTT. The gene calls are TRBV18 and TRBJ2-3, with TRBD2 matching over 10 bases. Trimming cost V 0 bases and J 4 bases; bases outside gene matches: 10. The length of the CDR3 is 18 residues. Germline V gene lookup returns CDR1 KGHSH and CDR2 LQKENI.

This clone was seen once. The V gene is TRBV7-3, the J gene TRBJ2-7, with TRBD1 identical over 9 bases. Trimming took 2 bases from V and 4 from J; bases not matched to a gene: 6. This CDR3 comprises 15 residues. CDR1 SGHTA and CDR2 FQGTGA come from the germline V gene. The CDR3 is CASSLASGTGYEQYF. The CDR3 bases are TGTGCCAGCAGCTTAGCAAGCGGGACAGGGTACGAGCAGTACTTC.

The rearrangement uses TRBV5-1 and TRBJ2-7, with D hard to call. This CDR3 is built from 12 residues. Germline assignment: CDR1 SGHRS and CDR2 YFSETQ. V was cut by 0 bases and J by 3 bases, with 4 bases left in between. CDR3: CASSLGGYEQYF. The CDR3 DNA is TGCGCCAGCAGCTTGGGGGGCTACGAGCAGTACTTC.

V usage is TRBV7-9 and J usage is TRBJ2-3; unclear D gene. Germline V gives CDR1 SEHNR, CDR2 FQNEAQ (reference sequence). V lost 4 bases, J lost 4 bases, and 18 bases lay in between. CDR3 length: 16 amino acids. The DNA of the CDR3 is TGTGCCAGCAGCTCGAATGTTGGGTCCTTAGCAGATACGCAGTATTTT. Its translation is CASSSNVGSLADTQYF. Variable domain in full (rest from reference TRBV7-9 and TRBJ2-3): DTGVSQNPRHKITKRGQNVTFRCDPISEHNRLYWYRQTLGQGPEFLTYFQNEAQLEKSRLLSDRFSAERPKGSFSTLEIQRTEQGDSAMYLCASSSNVGSLADTQYFGPGTRLTVL.